The 24 T cell receptor beta chains presented below share a single source sample, sequenced in a study of blood T cells in healthy people across ages. Together with a sample-barcoded 5' primer, a J-beta primer mix was included in a second PCR lasting about 7 to 11 cycles. TCRdb fed the 5' RACE reads into MiXCR, producing one record per CDR3 protein. Of 600,000 or so distinct CDR3 sequences in the sample, roughly 20% were seen once. The sequenced sample was blood. Source of these receptors: a man aged 70-80 years in good health.

This clonotype was detected a few times. The CDR3 DNA reads as TGTGCCAGCAAAGCGGGGACTTACAATGAGCAGTTCTTC. It specifies CASKAGTYNEQFF. The chain combines TRBV6-6 with TRBJ2-5; TRBD2 agrees at 7 bases. The end of the DNA is better explained by TRBJ2-1, so the J call may be wrong. This CDR3 spans 13 amino acids. The V gene's germline CDR1 is MNHNY and CDR2 SVGAGI (reference sequence).

In this sample, this clonotype turned up a few times. The V call is TRBV10-3, the J call TRBJ2-2; a possible D gene is TRBD2 (5 bases). This CDR3 spans 13 amino acids. Trimming removed 3 bases at V and 7 bases at J, with 9 bases between. Germline V gene sequence: CDR1 ENHRY, CDR2 SYGVKD. The CDR3 loop is CAISEGGFGELFF. CDR3 coding DNA: TGTGCCATCAGTGAAGGAGGTTTCGGGGAGCTGTTTTTT.

This clonotype has just a few counts. The rearrangement links TRBV27 to TRBJ2-2; 7 bases agree with TRBD2. CDR3 size: 19 residues. Germline V CDR1 and CDR2: MNHEY, SMNVEV (reference sequence). The ends lost 3 bases at V and 7 bases at J; junction bases unmatched: 20. CDR3 nucleotides: TGTGCCAGCAGTTTTCCAAGCCGGACTGGCGGGAGATTTGTCGGGGAGCTGTTTTTT. Translation: CASSFPSRTGGRFVGELFF.

This clonotype has a count of ten or more. The V call is TRBV9, the J call TRBJ1-4, with 9 nucleotides matching TRBD1. V shed 2 bases and J 8 bases; nucleotides not matched to a gene: 7. The CDR3 runs 15 residues. The germline CDR1 and CDR2 sequences are SGDLS and YYNGEE. CDR3: CASSVTGGVGEKLFF. The CDR3 DNA reads as TGTGCCAGCAGCGTTACAGGGGGCGTCGGGGAAAAACTGTTTTTT. Full variable domain (missing parts from reference TRBV9 and TRBJ1-4): DSGVTQTPKHLITATGQRVTLRCSPRSGDLSVYWYQQSLDQGLQFLIQYYNGEERAKGNILERFSAQQFPDLHSELNLSSLELGDSALYFCASSVTGGVGEKLFFGSGTQLSVL.

This clonotype was observed a handful of times. The gene calls are TRBV20-1 and TRBJ2-4; TRBD2 matches at 11 bases. CDR1 is DFQATT and CDR2 is SNEGSKA in the germline V gene (reference sequence). The CDR3 has 16 residues. Trimming at V came to 3 bases and at J to 2 bases, leaving 6 bases not matched to a gene. The CDR3 region has the DNA TGCAGTGCTAGGGATAGCGGGAGGGGATCCAAAAACATTCAGTACTTC. Amino acid sequence: CSARDSGRGSKNIQYF.

This clonotype was seen many times. J is TRBJ2-2 and V is TRBV7-9; D might be TRBD2 (6 bases). The CDR3 sequence is 15 residues long. Trimming stripped 0 bases from V and 7 bases from J, with 12 bases between. Germline V CDR1 and CDR2: SEHNR, FQNEAQ (reference sequence). DNA of the CDR3: TGTGCCAGCAGCTTAGCCGGACTAAGCGACGGGGAGCTGTTTTTT. This codes for CASSLAGLSDGELFF.

The chain recombines TRBV12-3 or TRBV12-4 with TRBJ2-5; D tentatively reads TRBD1 or TRBD2 (5 bases each). V was pared by 7 bases and J by 4 bases, with 19 bases between. CDR3 length: 15 residues. CDR3 region: CASTSGGKGVETQYF. CDR3 DNA sequence: TGTGCCAGCACCTCCGGAGGCAAAGGGGTAGAGACCCAGTACTTC.

This clonotype was seen only a few times. V usage is TRBV10-3 and J usage is TRBJ1-5; unclear D gene. The V and J ends lost 6 bases and 3 bases respectively, with 9 bases between them. This CDR3 contains 13 residues. The germline V gene has CDR1 ENHRY and CDR2 SYGVKD. The CDR3 is CAISVSDNQPQHF. CDR3 DNA sequence: TGTGCCATCAGCGTCAGTGACAATCAGCCCCAGCATTTT.

This chain joins TRBV6-2 or TRBV6-3 and TRBJ2-7; D perhaps matches TRBD1 (5 bases). CDR1 is MNHEY, CDR2 SVGEGT, per germline. The CDR3 consists of 14 residues. The germline V and J ends were trimmed by 7 bases and 0 bases, with 13 bases remaining between them. CDR3 in amino acids: CASTKDTISYEQYF. CDR3 coding DNA: TGTGCCAGCACTAAGGACACCATCTCCTACGAGCAGTACTTC.

Of note for this clonotype: One end of the junction varies from germline; a read error may be responsible. The gene calls are TRBV9 and TRBJ2-6; D is ambiguous. Germline assignment: CDR1 SGDLS and CDR2 YYNGEE. The CDR3 sequence is 17 residues long. The chain's CDR3 is CASSVGAQDSRANVLTF. In DNA form, the CDR3 reads TGTGCCAGCAGCGTAGGAGCACAAGACTCTCGGGCCAACGTCCTGACTTTC.

The CDR3 reads CASSLGYLSGTGVGSPLHF. Written as DNA, the CDR3 is TGCGCCAGCAGCTTGGGCTATCTGTCCGGGACGGGGGTTGGCTCACCCCTCCACTTT. The rearrangement uses TRBV5-1 and TRBJ1-6, with D perhaps TRBD1 (5 bases). With 0 bases removed from V and 10 bases from J, the gap between germline ends came to 26 bases. The CDR3 has 19 amino acids. Germline V CDR1 and CDR2: SGHRS, YFSETQ.

This clonotype appeared a single time. This sequence joins TRBV2 and TRBJ2-1; 13 bases map to TRBD2. Germline CDR1 SNHLY, CDR2 FYNNEI. CDR3 length equals 15 residues. J lost 7 bases, V lost 6 bases, and 6 bases had no gene match. CDR3 sequence (DNA): TGTGCCAGCAGCGGACTAGCGGGAGTAGTTAATGAGCAGTTCTTC. The encoded protein is CASSGLAGVVNEQFF.

This chain uses TRBV6-5 with TRBJ2-7; D remains unclear. The DNA matches TRBJ2-1 better at its end, which makes the J call doubtful. This CDR3 is 13 amino acids long. CDR1 and CDR2 (germline): MNHEY, SVGAGI. CDR3 protein: CASSYSPGNEQFF. DNA of the CDR3: TGTGCCAGCAGTTACTCGCCGGGCAATGAGCAGTTCTTC.

J is TRBJ2-7 and V is TRBV10-3; 14 bases match TRBD2. This CDR3 has 13 residues. The germline V gene has CDR1 ENHRY and CDR2 SYGVKD. Germline trimming cut 10 bases from V and 5 bases from J; bases unmatched to any gene: 4. The CDR3 reads CATGTSGSHEQYF. Here the CDR3 DNA reads TGTGCCACCGGGACTAGCGGGAGCCACGAGCAGTACTTC.

The chain couples TRBV3-1 to TRBJ2-7, with D tentatively TRBD1 (6 bases). This CDR3 is built from 16 residues. Per germline, CDR1 LGHDT and CDR2 YNNKEL (reference sequence). V dropped 4 bases and J dropped 7 bases, with 23 bases sitting between them. The CDR3 region is CASSLRRDTTRWEQYF. In nucleotides, the CDR3 is TGTGCCAGCAGCCTTCGCCGGGACACAACCCGGTGGGAGCAGTACTTC.

This clonotype was observed many times. The chain uses TRBV20-1 and TRBJ2-4, with TRBD2 as a possible D gene (5 bases). CDR1 DFQATT and CDR2 SNEGSKA come from the germline V gene (reference sequence). Between the trimmed V and J ends, which lost 3 bases and 1 base, there was a span of 13 bases. There are 15 residues in the CDR3. Here the CDR3 DNA reads TGCAGTGCTAGCCCCGCGCCGGGGGCCAAAAACATTCAGTACTTC. Protein: CSASPAPGAKNIQYF.

This clonotype occurred a few times. V and J are TRBV15 and TRBJ2-5; tentatively, D is TRBD2 (6 bases). Germline V gives CDR1 LNHNV, CDR2 YYDKDF (reference sequence). CDR3 length: 16 residues. The germline V and J ends were trimmed by 4 bases and 5 bases, with 20 bases remaining between them. The CDR3 region is CATSNPLSGVRETQYF. The CDR3 DNA reads TGTGCCACCAGCAACCCTTTGTCGGGAGTCCGGGAGACCCAGTACTTC.

In this sample, this clonotype turned up a few times. The rearrangement joins TRBV9 to TRBJ2-3, with D possibly matching TRBD1 (5 bases). Trimming left V 0 bases short and J 4 bases short, with 15 bases between. The germline V gene has CDR1 SGDLS and CDR2 YYNGEE. The CDR3 totals 16 residues. The CDR3 protein is CASSVVGRATPDTQYF. For the CDR3, the DNA is TGTGCCAGCAGCGTAGTCGGCAGGGCAACTCCAGATACGCAGTATTTT.

This clonotype was found a few times. The chain has TRBV13 and TRBJ2-3, with 12 bases that match TRBD2. The CDR3 extends over 16 amino acids. Germline V gene sequence: CDR1 PRHDT, CDR2 FYEKMQ (reference sequence). Germline trimming cut 1 base from V and 4 bases from J; bases unmatched to any gene: 3. DNA of the CDR3: TGTGCCAGCAGCTTAGCCCTAGCGGGAGGGCCAGATACGCAGTATTTT. It specifies CASSLALAGGPDTQYF.

This clonotype was seen a few times. CDR3 nucleotides: TGTGCCAGCAGCTTGGGACTAGCTCGAGAGGAGCAGTTCTTC. Translated, it gives CASSLGLAREEQFF. The rearrangement links TRBV5-4 to TRBJ2-7; 7 nucleotides align to TRBD2. The J call is doubtful: the DNA matches TRBJ2-1 better. The CDR3 is 14 amino acids. The V gene's germline CDR1 is SGHNT and CDR2 YYREEE (reference sequence).

Note on this clonotype: This clone may be a read error of a much larger clone one base away. V is TRBV2 and J is TRBJ2-7, with 8 bases matching TRBD1. V shed 5 bases and J 1 base; nucleotides not matched to a gene: 4. Germline V gene sequence: CDR1 SNHLY, CDR2 FYNNEI. The CDR3 is 14 amino acids. CDR3 sequence (DNA): TGTGCCAGCAGTCGGGACAGGTTTTCCTACGAGCAGTACTTC. This sequence encodes CASSRDRFSYEQYF.

This sequence joins TRBV7-2 and TRBJ1-4, with D perhaps TRBD1 (6 bases). CDR1 is SGHTA, CDR2 FQGNSA, per germline. The V and J ends lost 5 bases and 7 bases respectively, with 17 bases between them. The CDR3 spans 15 residues. In DNA form, the CDR3 reads TGTGCCAGCAGCCCGCCGGGGGGCCGGAGTGAAAAACTGTTTTTT. Amino acid sequence: CASSPPGGRSEKLFF.

The chain combines TRBV11-2 with TRBJ1-2; no reliable D call. Germline lookup yields CDR1 SGHAT and CDR2 FQNNGV. CDR3 length equals 16 residues. V was trimmed by 4 bases and J by 4 bases, leaving 19 bases between them. CDR3 DNA sequence: TGTGCCAGCAGCTCGCCAGCCCGGCATACGGTCTATGGCTACACCTTC. It translates to CASSSPARHTVYGYTF.

This clonotype was counted at least ten times. This chain links TRBV20-1 with TRBJ2-1; TRBD1 agrees at 7 bases. Looked up from germline, CDR1 is DFQATT and CDR2 is SNEGSKA (reference sequence). The CDR3 is made up of 13 amino acids. Trimming took 4 bases from V and 7 from J; bases not matched to a gene: 7. The CDR3 region has the DNA TGCAGTGCTAAGGGGGCGCATGGGAATGAGCAGTTCTTC. It is translated as CSAKGAHGNEQFF.